This T cell receptor beta chain was retrieved from a study of shared clonotypes between healthy human individuals. Of note for this clone: Its antigen is not known.

Every subset's genomic DNA went evenly onto several immunoSEQ plates. In the original analysis: ImmunoSEQ output lacked quality scores and full-length reads, limiting matched filtering. Sequencing used immunoSEQ multiplex PCR; TCRdb keeps in-frame clones, though not all of them. V, J and clone size are those of that table, while D and trimming were read from the DNA. The sample lists some 1,400,000 clones, over 95% occurring once. Study outcomes and limitations: Blood alone was sampled, and tissue repertoires likely differ. Non-shared clonotypes showed lower generation probabilities than clonotypes common to all four donors.

Between the trimmed V and J ends, which lost 4 bases and 4 bases, there was a span of 11 bases. The CDR3 covers 14 residues. Per germline, CDR1 LNHNV and CDR2 YYDKDF (reference sequence). This rearrangement joins TRBV15 to TRBJ1-5; D uncertain. The specimen sequenced was naive CD4+ T cells sorted from blood. Described subset: CD45RA+ positively selected. This receptor was identified in a man aged 30-40 years in good health. The CDR3 DNA is TGTGCCACCAGCACCGCCCTGGGAAATCAGCCCCAGCATTTT. This translates into CATSTALGNQPQHF.